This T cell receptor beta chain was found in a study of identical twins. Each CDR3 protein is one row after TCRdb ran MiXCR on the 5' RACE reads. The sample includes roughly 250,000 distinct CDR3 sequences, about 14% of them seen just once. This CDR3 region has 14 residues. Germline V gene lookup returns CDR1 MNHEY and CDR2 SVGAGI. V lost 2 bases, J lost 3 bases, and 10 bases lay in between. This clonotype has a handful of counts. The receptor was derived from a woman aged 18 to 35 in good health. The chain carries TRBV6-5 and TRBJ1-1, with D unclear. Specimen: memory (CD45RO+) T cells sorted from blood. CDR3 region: CASSYGVIDTEAFF. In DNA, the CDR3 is TGTGCCAGCAGTTACGGGGTAATCGACACTGAAGCTTTCTTT.